A selection of T cell receptor beta chains follows, all from one sample in a study of T cells in Graves' hyperthyroidism and ophthalmopathy. TCRdb reprocessed the multiplex PCR reads with MiXCR, giving one entry per CDR3 protein. Found here are a few hundred thousand distinct CDR3 sequences, about a fifth of them singletons; the top ten hold about 26%. The sequenced material came from blood. The source is a man between 18 and 29 years old with Graves' hyperthyroidism. The CDR3 runs from the conserved cysteine through the conserved F or W. The order of the fields is CDR3 protein, CDR3 DNA, CDR3 length, V gene, D gene, J gene, clone size. A D gene is named only where the DNA matches it firmly. Size is stated for part of the rows, as once, few or many counts, or as a class when the clone is expanded.

CSVEGVRVNTEAFF | TGCAGCGTTGAAGGGGTCAGGGTGAACACTGAAGCTTTCTTT | 14 | TRBV29-1 | NA | TRBJ1-1 | many
CASSLRLAGGRQETQYF | TGTGCCAGCAGTCTACGACTAGCGGGGGGGCGGCAAGAGACCCAGTACTTC | 17 | TRBV12-3/TRBV12-4 | TRBD2 | TRBJ2-5 | many
CASSARDTISGANVLTF | TGTGCCAGCAGTGCTCGGGACACTATCTCTGGGGCCAACGTCCTGACTTTC | 17 | TRBV6-4 | NA | TRBJ2-6 | many
CASSLQTGLSSGNTIYF | TGTGCCAGCAGCCTACAGACGGGGCTAAGCTCTGGAAACACCATATATTTT | 17 | TRBV4-2 | NA | TRBJ1-3 | few
CASSPLHSGITGELFF | TGTGCCAGCTCACCACTCCATAGCGGGATCACCGGGGAGCTGTTTTTT | 16 | TRBV18 | TRBD2 | TRBJ2-2 | NA
CASSESRNQPQHF | TGTGCCAGCAGTGAGAGCCGCAATCAGCCCCAGCATTTT | 13 | TRBV2 | NA | TRBJ1-5 | many
CATSGELRDSGDYGYTF | TGTGCCACCAGTGGGGAACTCCGGGACAGTGGCGACTATGGCTACACCTTC | 17 | TRBV24-1 | TRBD1 | TRBJ1-2 | many
CASSFQRGGTQYF | TGTGCCAGCAGTTTTCAGCGGGGGGGCACGCAGTATTTT | 13 | TRBV28 | TRBD2 | TRBJ2-3 | few
CASSLPPGSSNYGYTF | TGTGCCAGCAGTCTGCCGCCTGGGAGCTCTAACTATGGCTACACCTTC | 16 | TRBV28 | NA | TRBJ1-2 | many
CASSPSQGRGGYTF | TGTGCCAGCAGTCCCTCACAGGGGCGAGGTGGCTACACCTTC | 14 | TRBV27 | TRBD1 | TRBJ1-2 | many